One sample yielded the 30 T cell receptor beta chains listed below, sequenced in a study of STAT5B mutations in CD4+ large granular lymphocyte leukemia. TCRdb's table, derived via immunoSEQ multiplex PCR, lists solely in-frame clones and lacks some. There are roughly 30,000 clones in the sample; about 76% occur only once, and 1% to 1.2% lies in the top ten. The sample taken for sequencing was CD4+ T cells from blood buffy coats. These receptors came from a human donor in good health.

This clone showed up just once. The chain couples TRBV11-2 to TRBJ2-5, with D possibly matching TRBD1 (5 bases). Trimming took off 5 bases at V and 2 bases at J, with 15 bases between the two ends. CDR3 length equals 15 residues. CDR1 is SGHAT, CDR2 FQNNGV, per germline. In nucleotides, the CDR3 is TGTGCCAGCAGCCTTCAGGGCGTCGGGCAAGAGACCCAGTACTTC. Translation: CASSLQGVGQETQYF.

The rearrangement links TRBV19 to TRBJ2-1; tentative D call: TRBD1 (8 bases). Trimming left V 5 bases short and J 2 bases short, with 13 bases between. Germline CDR1 reads LNHDA; CDR2 reads SQIVND (reference sequence). The CDR3 length is 15 residues. The CDR3 region is CASSSTGGAYNEQFF. Here the CDR3 DNA reads TGTGCCAGTAGTTCAACAGGGGGGGCCTACAATGAGCAGTTCTTC.

This clone was observed a handful of times. The chain recombines TRBV30 with TRBJ2-2; D is perhaps TRBD1 (7 bases). The CDR3 is 14 residues long. The V gene lost 4 bases and the J gene lost 4 bases, with 13 bases spanning the gap. Germline CDR1 GTSNPN, CDR2 SVGIG (reference sequence). In DNA form, the CDR3 reads TGTGCCTGGACGGAGGGGGCGATCACCGGGGAGCTGTTTTTT. Amino acids: CAWTEGAITGELFF.

This chain uses TRBV7-6 with TRBJ2-2, with D maybe TRBD2 (5 bases). The germline V gene has CDR1 SGHVS and CDR2 FNYEAQ. The CDR3 is 11 residues long. The V and J ends lost 9 bases and 4 bases respectively, with 6 bases between them. The CDR3 region has the DNA TGTGCCAGTCGGGGCACCGGGGAGCTGTTTTTT. Encoded protein: CASRGTGELFF.

The J gene is TRBJ1-2, the V gene TRBV29-1; 7 positions match TRBD1. Germline loops: CDR1 SQVTM, CDR2 ANQGSEA. The CDR3 sequence is 18 residues long. Trimming removed 0 bases from V and 6 bases from J; junction bases left unmatched: 19. CDR3 sequence (DNA): TGCAGCGTTGAAGATCCTACTCTACAGGGGATGGGGGTCGATGGCTACACCTTC. Residues: CSVEDPTLQGMGVDGYTF.

The gene calls are TRBV6-5 and TRBJ2-5; 9 bases align to TRBD2. The CDR3 extends over 15 amino acids. Germline CDR1 reads MNHEY; CDR2 reads SVGAGI. V trimming: 5 bases; J trimming: 1 base; junction bases outside the gene matches: 5. The CDR3 nucleotides are TGTGCCAGCAGTCGACTAGCGGAGGTCCAAGAGACCCAGTACTTC. Protein sequence: CASSRLAEVQETQYF.

The V call is TRBV19, the J call TRBJ2-3; D remains unclear. The germline V and J ends were trimmed by 6 bases and 0 bases, with 13 bases remaining between them. This CDR3 has 15 amino acids. The germline gives CDR1 LNHDA, CDR2 SQIVND (reference sequence). CDR3: CASSRTFRSTDTQYF. CDR3 nucleotides: TGTGCCAGTAGCCGGACCTTTCGGAGCACAGATACGCAGTATTTT.

The chain has TRBV14 and TRBJ2-3; 15 positions match TRBD2. V lost 4 bases, J lost 0 bases, and 2 bases stayed unmatched. The CDR3 has 17 residues. Germline CDR1 reads SGHDN; CDR2 reads FVKESK. The CDR3 is CASSLGLAGGSTDTQYF. The CDR3, as DNA: TGTGCCAGCAGCCTGGGACTAGCGGGAGGAAGCACAGATACGCAGTATTTT.

V and J are TRBV18 and TRBJ2-1, with D unclear. Germline CDR1 reads KGHSH; CDR2 reads LQKENI. CDR3 length equals 14 residues. The germline V and J ends were trimmed by 4 bases and 5 bases, with 12 bases remaining between them. The chain's CDR3 is CASSLTTGNNEQFF. In DNA form, the CDR3 reads TGTGCCAGCTCACTTACGACGGGTAACAATGAGCAGTTCTTC. Full variable domain (remainder filled in from reference TRBV18 and TRBJ2-1): NAGVMQNPRHLVRRRGQEARLRCSPMKGHSHVYWYRQLPEEGLKFMVYLQKENIIDESGMPKERFSAEFPKEGPSILRIQQVVRGDSAAYFCASSLTTGNNEQFFGPGTRLTVL.

The chain is built from TRBV7-9 and TRBJ1-2, with 8 bases that match TRBD1. Germline V gene data show CDR1 as SEHNR and CDR2 as FQNEAQ (reference sequence). The CDR3 sequence is 17 residues long. V gave up 6 bases and J gave up 4 bases; unmatched junction bases: 16. The CDR3 nucleotides read TGTGCCAGCAGGTCCGACCCTCGAACAGGGGGAGGCTATGGCTACACCTTC. Its protein product is CASRSDPRTGGGYGYTF.

J is TRBJ2-2 and V is TRBV9, with 8 bases matching TRBD2. Germline lookup yields CDR1 SGDLS and CDR2 YYNGEE. The CDR3 runs to 15 residues. V gave up 2 bases and J gave up 0 bases; unmatched junction bases: 0. The CDR3 bases are TGTGCCAGCAGCGTGCGGGGGGCGAACACCGGGGAGCTGTTTTTT. It translates to CASSVRGANTGELFF. The variable domain in full, completed from reference TRBV9 and TRBJ2-2, reads DSGVTQTPKHLITATGQRVTLRCSPRSGDLSVYWYQQSLDQGLQFLIQYYNGEERAKGNILERFSAQQFPDLHSELNLSSLELGDSALYFCASSVRGANTGELFFGEGSRLTVL.

The rearrangement links TRBV30 to TRBJ1-1; D is unclear. Looked up from germline, CDR1 is GTSNPN and CDR2 is SVGIG (reference sequence). CDR3 length equals 15 residues. Trimming left V 3 bases short and J 0 bases short, with 14 bases between. CDR3 loop: CAWSAVRGVNTEAFF. The CDR3 coding sequence is TGTGCCTGGAGCGCCGTTCGCGGGGTGAACACTGAAGCTTTCTTT.

The CDR3 spells CASTPNRGGNTIYF. The CDR3 bases are TGTGCCAGCACCCCCAACAGGGGGGGAAACACCATATATTTT. This sequence joins TRBV2 and TRBJ1-3; 8 nucleotides match TRBD1. Germline assignment: CDR1 SNHLY and CDR2 FYNNEI. The CDR3 has 14 residues. Trimming took 7 bases from V and 4 from J; bases not matched to a gene: 6.

The J gene is TRBJ2-3, the V gene TRBV5-4, with D maybe TRBD2 (5 bases). V was pared by 1 base and J by 0 bases, with 6 bases between. The V gene's germline CDR1 is SGHNT and CDR2 YYREEE (reference sequence). This CDR3 contains 14 residues. The CDR3 here is CASSLTGSTDTQYF. CDR3 DNA sequence: TGTGCCAGCAGCTTGACGGGGAGCACAGATACGCAGTATTTT. The variable domain in full, completed from reference TRBV5-4 and TRBJ2-3, reads ETGVTQSPTHLIKTRGQQVTLRCSSQSGHNTVSWYQQALGQGPQFIFQYYREEENGRGNFPPRFSGLQFPNYSSELNVNALELDDSALYLCASSLTGSTDTQYFGPGTRLTVL.

The J gene is TRBJ2-5, the V gene TRBV6-1; D may be TRBD1 or TRBD2 (5 bases each). Germline-derived CDR1 and CDR2 are MNHNS and SASEGT. Trimming pared 4 bases from V and 1 base from J, leaving 13 bases between. The CDR3 loop spans 15 amino acids. This CDR3 is CASSGGRGVQETQYF. Written as DNA, the CDR3 is TGTGCCAGCAGTGGGGGCAGAGGGGTCCAAGAGACCCAGTACTTC.

This chain links TRBV15 with TRBJ2-5, with 7 bases matching TRBD1. With 0 bases clipped from V and 5 bases from J, the junction kept 6 bases outside the gene matches. The CDR3 consists of 15 residues. Germline assignment: CDR1 LNHNV and CDR2 YYDKDF (reference sequence). The CDR3 region is CATSRERQGGETQYF. The CDR3 region has the DNA TGTGCCACCAGCAGAGAACGACAGGGCGGCGAGACCCAGTACTTC.

The gene calls are TRBV12-5 and TRBJ1-1, with D possibly TRBD1 on 6 matching bases. The CDR3 loop spans 15 amino acids. With 2 bases removed from V and 3 bases from J, the gap between germline ends came to 13 bases. Germline V gives CDR1 LGHNT, CDR2 FRNRAP. The CDR3 sequence: CASGLSQGGYTEAFF. CDR3 bases: TGTGCTAGTGGTTTGTCACAGGGAGGGTACACTGAAGCTTTCTTT.

The chain links TRBV4-1 to TRBJ2-3, with no clear D. Germline values: CDR1 MGHRA, CDR2 YSYEKL. The CDR3 totals 15 residues. Trimming pared 4 bases from V and 4 bases from J, leaving 15 bases between. The CDR3 nucleotides are TGCGCCAGCAGCCCGTACGGGCTTAGCCCAGATACGCAGTATTTT. Residues: CASSPYGLSPDTQYF.

This clone showed up just a few times. The J gene is TRBJ1-2, the V gene TRBV4-2; D perhaps matches TRBD1 (6 bases). This CDR3 has 16 residues. Between the trimmed V and J ends, which lost 4 bases and 4 bases, there was a span of 19 bases. Germline assignment: CDR1 LGHNA and CDR2 YNFKEQ. DNA of the CDR3: TGTGCCAGCAGCCTAGAAGGGACAACTGTCGGCTATGGCTACACCTTC. It encodes CASSLEGTTVGYGYTF.

The chain combines TRBV2 with TRBJ1-1; unclear D gene. This CDR3 spans 10 amino acids. Germline loops: CDR1 SNHLY, CDR2 FYNNEI. Trimming pared 4 bases from V and 7 bases from J, leaving 4 bases between. CDR3 bases: TGTGCCAGCAGTGGTCTTGAAGCTTTCTTT. It specifies CASSGLEAFF.

The CDR3 region has the DNA TGCGCCAGCAGCTTGATGGGAGGAGAGACCCAGTACTTC. Residues: CASSLMGGETQYF. This chain uses TRBV5-1 with TRBJ2-5, with TRBD2 as a possible D gene (6 bases). The CDR3 spans 13 residues. Trimming stripped 1 base from V and 4 bases from J, with 8 bases between. Germline CDR1 SGHRS, CDR2 YFSETQ.

The chain employs TRBV28 and TRBJ1-3; a weak D match, TRBD1 (5 bases). This CDR3 has 15 amino acids. V lost 8 bases and J 0 bases, leaving 14 bases between the germline ends. Germline V CDR1 and CDR2: MDHEN, SYDVKM. The CDR3 nucleotides read TGTGCCAGCCGTAGGGGCGGTAGCTCTGGAAACACCATATATTTT. Amino acids: CASRRGGSSGNTIYF.

The chain joins TRBV6-5 to TRBJ2-1; D gene unclear. This CDR3 region has 16 residues. Germline lookup yields CDR1 MNHEY and CDR2 SVGAGI. Trimming shortened V by 0 bases and J by 2 bases, and 11 bases separated the two germline ends. As DNA, the CDR3 is TGTGCCAGCAGTTACTCGAATCTGGGAACCTACAATGAGCAGTTCTTC. Translating gives CASSYSNLGTYNEQFF.

The gene calls are TRBV5-5 and TRBJ2-3, with 7 bases that match TRBD1. Germline V gives CDR1 SGHKS, CDR2 YYEKEE (reference sequence). Losses at the gene ends were 1 base for V and 5 bases for J; bases not matched to a gene: 4. The CDR3 length is 14 residues. The CDR3 spells CASSLRQGEDTQYF. The DNA of the CDR3 is TGTGCCAGCAGCTTGAGGCAGGGGGAAGATACGCAGTATTTT.

J is TRBJ2-1 and V is TRBV10-1; 9 nucleotides line up with TRBD2. V shed 4 bases and J 3 bases; nucleotides not matched to a gene: 19. The CDR3 totals 20 residues. Germline V gives CDR1 WNHNN, CDR2 SYGVQD (reference sequence). CDR3 nucleotides: TGCGCCAGCAGTGCCCAGGGGGGTAGCGGGGGCCTCGGAGTCTACAATGAGCAGTTCTTC. This encodes CASSAQGGSGGLGVYNEQFF.

This clone was detected only a few times. This chain connects TRBV10-3 to TRBJ2-7; D perhaps matches TRBD2 (5 bases). The CDR3 runs 16 residues. Germline V gives CDR1 ENHRY, CDR2 SYGVKD. V was trimmed by 6 bases and J by 3 bases, leaving 21 bases between them. CDR3 loop: CAISPTVTRYNYEQYV. CDR3 in DNA: TGTGCCATCAGCCCGACCGTCACTAGATACAACTACGAGCAGTACGTC.

V usage is TRBV7-9 and J usage is TRBJ2-5; TRBD2 is a possible D gene (5 bases). V lost 6 bases and J 5 bases, leaving 25 bases between the germline ends. Germline CDR1 and CDR2: SEHNR and FQNEAQ (reference sequence). This CDR3 contains 17 residues. CDR3 DNA: TGTGCCAGCAGTCCAAATCAACCGGAGGACCGAGGGGAGACCCAGTACTTC. Amino acids: CASSPNQPEDRGETQYF.

The gene calls are TRBV27 and TRBJ1-5, with TRBD1 as a possible D gene (6 bases). This CDR3 contains 16 residues. The V end was cut by 4 bases, the J end by 6 bases, with 19 bases between. The germline CDR1 and CDR2 sequences are MNHEY and SMNVEV (reference sequence). CDR3 amino acids: CASSSTVQGKGQPQHF. CDR3 nucleotides: TGTGCCAGCAGTTCAACCGTCCAGGGGAAGGGTCAGCCCCAGCATTTT.

This chain joins TRBV2 and TRBJ2-5; the D is unclear. Trimming removed 7 bases at V and 1 base at J, with 16 bases between. CDR3 length equals 15 residues. Germline CDR1 SNHLY, CDR2 FYNNEI. CDR3 loop: CASTSSRALQETQYF. CDR3 sequence (DNA): TGTGCCAGCACCTCATCCCGGGCTCTCCAAGAGACCCAGTACTTC.

V gene TRBV30 combines with J gene TRBJ1-1; 7 bases are a match to TRBD1. CDR3 length equals 15 residues. CDR1 is GTSNPN and CDR2 is SVGIG in the germline V gene (reference sequence). Losses at the gene ends were 6 bases for V and 1 base for J; bases not matched to a gene: 11. CDR3 nucleotide sequence: TGTGCCTGTGAACAGGGGAGGTTAGGGAACACTGAAGCTTTCTTT. Protein product: CACEQGRLGNTEAFF.